The 14 T cell receptor beta chains listed next were all sequenced from one sample in a study of shared clonotypes between healthy human individuals. Clones were read by immunoSEQ multiplex PCR, and TCRdb kept only the in-frame ones, dropping some. The sample yields about 820,000 clones, 80% to 95% seen once. As defined, naive CD8 cells were CD45RO-negative and positively selected for CCR7, with terminally differentiated effector memory CD45RA+ cells excluded. Sample: naive CD8+ T cells sorted from blood. The source of these receptors is a man younger than 45 in good health.

The chain recombines TRBV2 with TRBJ2-1, with D possibly being TRBD1 or TRBD2 (5 bases each). CDR3 size: 13 residues. Trimming cost V 9 bases and J 0 bases, with 9 bases left between them. Germline loops: CDR1 SNHLY, CDR2 FYNNEI. The CDR3 loop reads CARGRISYNEQFF. CDR3 DNA sequence: TGTGCCAGGGGACGGATCTCCTACAATGAGCAGTTCTTC.

V gene TRBV9 combines with J gene TRBJ2-5; 8 bases fit TRBD1. V was clipped by 1 base and J by 1 base; unmatched bases: 0. CDR3 length: 14 residues. Germline CDR1 is SGDLS and CDR2 is YYNGEE. Written as DNA, the CDR3 is TGTGCCAGCAGCGTACAGGGGGCCCAAGAGACCCAGTACTTC. Amino acids: CASSVQGAQETQYF.

The chain recombines TRBV7-7 with TRBJ2-2; D is perhaps TRBD2 (6 bases). Trimming stripped 2 bases from V and 2 bases from J, with 24 bases between. CDR1 is SSHAT, CDR2 FNYEAQ, per germline (reference sequence). The CDR3 has 20 amino acids. CDR3: CASSLNLGLDPEGNTGELFF. Written as DNA, the CDR3 is TGTGCCAGCAGCTTAAATTTGGGTCTTGACCCGGAGGGTAACACCGGGGAGCTGTTTTTT.

The V gene is TRBV11-3, the J gene TRBJ1-6; D is possibly TRBD1 (6 bases). This CDR3 is 15 amino acids long. The V gene lost 0 bases and the J gene lost 8 bases, with 11 bases spanning the gap. Per the germline V gene, CDR1 is SGHNT and CDR2 is YENEEA. The CDR3 reads CASSLDTGPYSPLHF. CDR3 DNA: TGTGCCAGCAGCTTAGATACAGGGCCCTATTCACCCCTCCACTTT.

This clone appeared a few times. The chain recombines TRBV4-3 with TRBJ1-2; D possibly corresponds to TRBD1 (5 bases). Germline V CDR1 and CDR2: LGHNA, YSLEER. The CDR3 runs to 14 residues. Trimming stripped 3 bases from V and 4 bases from J, with 12 bases between. CDR3 protein: CASSHQGRSYGYTF. In nucleotides, the CDR3 is TGCGCCAGCAGCCACCAGGGACGGAGCTATGGCTACACCTTC.

The CDR3 DNA reads as TGTGCCAGCAGCTTAAACCAAGAGACCCAGTACTTC. Its translation is CASSLNQETQYF. The rearrangement joins TRBV11-3 to TRBJ2-5; D remains ambiguous. The germline CDR1 and CDR2 sequences are SGHNT and YENEEA. The germline V and J ends were trimmed by 2 bases and 0 bases, with 1 base remaining between them. This CDR3 spans 12 amino acids.

This clone has just one count. The CDR3 reads CASSVGSWKMNEQFF. In DNA, the CDR3 is TGTGCCAGCAGCGTAGGGAGCTGGAAAATGAATGAGCAGTTCTTC. The gene calls are TRBV9 and TRBJ2-1; D ambiguous. Deletions cut 0 bases from V and 7 bases from J, with 14 bases between. This CDR3 spans 15 amino acids. Germline assignment: CDR1 SGDLS and CDR2 YYNGEE. The full variable domain, rest sourced from reference TRBV9 and TRBJ2-1, is DSGVTQTPKHLITATGQRVTLRCSPRSGDLSVYWYQQSLDQGLQFLIQYYNGEERAKGNILERFSAQQFPDLHSELNLSSLELGDSALYFCASSVGSWKMNEQFFGPGTRLTVL.

The V gene is TRBV13, the J gene TRBJ2-7; D not resolved. Germline V gene data show CDR1 as PRHDT and CDR2 as FYEKMQ (reference sequence). This CDR3 is built from 11 residues. V was clipped by 5 bases and J by 5 bases, with 7 bases between them. The CDR3 sequence is CASSKRDEQYF. The DNA for the CDR3 is TGTGCCAGCAGCAAAAGGGACGAGCAGTACTTC.

Notes on this clone: The same CDR3 arises from other DNA sequences in this sample as well. The V and J genes are TRBV28 and TRBJ2-7; 11 bases align to TRBD2. The germline V gene has CDR1 MDHEN and CDR2 SYDVKM. V trimming: 2 bases; J trimming: 5 bases; junction bases outside the gene matches: 5. The CDR3 consists of 15 residues. The CDR3 sequence is CASSLIAGGPHEQYF. CDR3 nucleotides: TGTGCCAGCAGTTTAATAGCGGGAGGGCCACACGAGCAGTACTTC.

The DNA of the CDR3 is TGTGCCAGCAGCCCGACAGGGGCAATAGCGGGATATGTACGCGATGAGCAGTTCTTC. Residues: CASSPTGAIAGYVRDEQFF. This chain links TRBV27 with TRBJ2-1, with D tentatively TRBD1 or TRBD2 (8 bases each). The CDR3 runs to 19 residues. The V gene's germline CDR1 is MNHEY and CDR2 SMNVEV (reference sequence). Between the trimmed V and J ends, which lost 6 bases and 8 bases, there was a span of 32 bases.

The chain combines TRBV6-5 with TRBJ2-1; 8 positions agree with TRBD2. Trimming cost V 6 bases and J 3 bases; bases outside gene matches: 1. The germline gives CDR1 MNHEY, CDR2 SVGAGI. The CDR3 covers 13 residues. The CDR3 here is CASRAGVYNEQFF. The CDR3 bases are TGTGCCAGCAGAGCGGGAGTCTACAATGAGCAGTTCTTC.

The chain recombines TRBV7-6 with TRBJ2-7; the D call may be TRBD1 or TRBD2 (5 bases each). Per germline, CDR1 SGHVS and CDR2 FNYEAQ. The CDR3 sequence is 14 residues long. Trimming removed 5 bases at V and 0 bases at J, with 11 bases between. The CDR3 DNA is TGTGCCAGCAGCCAAGGGACGAACTCCTACGAGCAGTACTTC. Translating it yields CASSQGTNSYEQYF. The whole variable domain, remainder taken from reference TRBV7-6 and TRBJ2-7, is GAGVSQSPRYKVTKRGQDVALRCDPISGHVSLYWYRQALGQGPEFLTYFNYEAQQDKSGLPNDRFSAERPEGSISTLTIQRTEQRDSAMYRCASSQGTNSYEQYFGPGTRLTVT.

V and J are TRBV7-8 and TRBJ1-5, with D maybe TRBD1 (5 bases). Between the trimmed V and J ends, which lost 0 bases and 5 bases, there was a span of 11 bases. Germline V gene sequence: CDR1 SGHVS, CDR2 FQNEAQ. The CDR3 has 15 amino acids. The CDR3: CASSLAGRDDQPQHF. As DNA, the CDR3 is TGTGCCAGCAGCTTAGCGGGGAGGGACGATCAGCCCCAGCATTTT.

The chain employs TRBV7-9 and TRBJ2-7; perhaps D is TRBD1 or TRBD2 (6 bases each). Looked up from germline, CDR1 is SEHNR and CDR2 is FQNEAQ (reference sequence). V was shortened by 5 bases and J by 7 bases, with 21 bases between the two germline ends. This CDR3 is 15 amino acids long. The CDR3 region has the DNA TGTGCCAGCAGCGATCAGGGACAAAAGGCGGGAGAGCAGTACTTC. It specifies CASSDQGQKAGEQYF.